The clone carrying this T cell receptor (beta chain) was counted a few times. This record comes from a study of CD8 T cells in ankylosing spondylitis. The germline V gene encodes CDR1 SGHRS and CDR2 YFSETQ. This CDR3 has 15 amino acids. The ends lost 2 bases at V and 6 bases at J; junction bases unmatched: 8. MiXCR was run by TCRdb on the 5' RACE reads, yielding one entry per CDR3 protein. Of 250,000 to 300,000 distinct CDR3 sequences listed, about 19% are singletons. V usage is TRBV5-1 and J usage is TRBJ2-3; 8 nucleotides agree with TRBD2. The clonotype originates from a male donor with ankylosing spondylitis or in good health (not recorded which). Sequencing input: blood, either unsorted or a sorted T cell fraction (not recorded which). This chain's CDR3 is CASSLTSGPQDTQYF. The CDR3, as DNA: TGCGCCAGCAGCTTAACTAGCGGACCACAGGATACGCAGTATTTT.